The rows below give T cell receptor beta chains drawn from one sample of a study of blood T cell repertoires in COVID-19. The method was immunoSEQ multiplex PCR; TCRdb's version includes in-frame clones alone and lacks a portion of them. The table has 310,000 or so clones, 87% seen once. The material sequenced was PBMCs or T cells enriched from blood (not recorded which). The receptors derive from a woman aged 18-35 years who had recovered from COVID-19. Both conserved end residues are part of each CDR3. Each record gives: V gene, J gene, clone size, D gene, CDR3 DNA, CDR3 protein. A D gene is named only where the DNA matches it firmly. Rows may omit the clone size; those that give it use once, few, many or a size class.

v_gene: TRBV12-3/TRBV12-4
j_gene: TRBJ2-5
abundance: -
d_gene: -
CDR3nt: TGTGCCAGCAGTTTAATTAGCCGGGGGATCCAGTACTTC
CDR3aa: CASSLISRGIQYF

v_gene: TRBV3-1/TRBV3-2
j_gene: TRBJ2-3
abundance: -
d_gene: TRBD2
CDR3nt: TGTGCCAGCAGCGCCCGACTAGCGGGGGGCCTAGATACGCAGTATTTT
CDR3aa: CASSARLAGGLDTQYF

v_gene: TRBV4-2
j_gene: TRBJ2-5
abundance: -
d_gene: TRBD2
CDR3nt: TGTGCCAGCAGCCAAGATCCCCGGGGGGGTCAAGAGACCCAGTACTTC
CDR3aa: CASSQDPRGGQETQYF

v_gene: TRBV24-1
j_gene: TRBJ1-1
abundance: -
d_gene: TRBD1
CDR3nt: TGTGCCACCAGTGACGATGGACAGGGGGCCACTGAAGCTTTCTTT
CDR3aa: CATSDDGQGATEAFF

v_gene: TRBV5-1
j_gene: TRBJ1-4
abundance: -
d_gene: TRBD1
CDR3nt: TGCGCCAGCAGCCTGCGGGACAGGAGTAATGAAAAACTGTTTTTT
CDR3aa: CASSLRDRSNEKLFF

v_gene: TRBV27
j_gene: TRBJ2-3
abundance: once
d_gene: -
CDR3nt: TGTGCCAGCAGTTTATATTCCGGGTTCGGCCAAGATACGCAGTATTTT
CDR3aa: CASSLYSGFGQDTQYF

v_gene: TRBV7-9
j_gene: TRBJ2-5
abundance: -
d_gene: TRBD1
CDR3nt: TGTGCCAGCAGCTACGGGACAGGGTACCGCTTGCTCCAAGAGACCCAGTACTTC
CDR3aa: CASSYGTGYRLLQETQYF

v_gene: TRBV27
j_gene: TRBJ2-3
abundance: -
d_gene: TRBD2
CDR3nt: TGTGCCAGCAGTTATAGCGGGAGTCCAGATACGCAGTATTTT
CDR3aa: CASSYSGSPDTQYF

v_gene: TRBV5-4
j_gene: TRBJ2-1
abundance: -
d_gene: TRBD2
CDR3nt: TGTGCCTCAGGACTAGCGGGGGAATACAATGAGCAGTTCTTC
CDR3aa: CASGLAGEYNEQFF

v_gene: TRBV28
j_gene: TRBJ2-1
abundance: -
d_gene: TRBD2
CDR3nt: TGTGCCAGCAGTTTATCGCGGGGGGCCCGATGGGAGCAGTTCTTC
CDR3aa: CASSLSRGARWEQFF

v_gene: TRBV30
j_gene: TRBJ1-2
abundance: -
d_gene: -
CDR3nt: TGTGCCTGGAGTGTAGACAGTAATGGCTACACCTTC
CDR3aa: CAWSVDSNGYTF

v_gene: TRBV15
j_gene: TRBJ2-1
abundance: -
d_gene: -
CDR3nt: TGTGCCACCAGCAGAGATGTCGGGGGGCCGTCCAATGAGCAGTTCTTC
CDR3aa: CATSRDVGGPSNEQFF

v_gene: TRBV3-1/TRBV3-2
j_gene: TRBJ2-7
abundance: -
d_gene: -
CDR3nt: TGTGCCAGCAGCCAAGATTTAGTGGCAGGATCCTACGAGCAGTACTTC
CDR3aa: CASSQDLVAGSYEQYF

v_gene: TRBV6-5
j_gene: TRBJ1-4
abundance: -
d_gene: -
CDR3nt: TGTGCCAGCAGTTACAGTTGGACAGAAGGTGAAAAACTGTTTTTT
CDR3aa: CASSYSWTEGEKLFF

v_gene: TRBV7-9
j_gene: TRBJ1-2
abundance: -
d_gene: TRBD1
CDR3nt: TGTGCCAGCAGGCAATCCTCGACAGGGTGGGACTATGGCTACACCTTC
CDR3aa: CASRQSSTGWDYGYTF

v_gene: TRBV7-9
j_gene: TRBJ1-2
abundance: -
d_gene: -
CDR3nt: TGTGCCAGCAGCTTAGCGTCCGGGTACGGCTATGGCTACACCTTC
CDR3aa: CASSLASGYGYGYTF

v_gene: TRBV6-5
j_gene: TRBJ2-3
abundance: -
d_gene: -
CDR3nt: TGTGCCAGCACCGGGACTTCCGTGGATACGCAGTATTTT
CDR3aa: CASTGTSVDTQYF

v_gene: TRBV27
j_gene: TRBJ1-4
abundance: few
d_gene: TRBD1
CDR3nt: TGTGCCAGCAGCCGGGGACAGACCTTGAGGACTAATGAAAAACTGTTTTTT
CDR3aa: CASSRGQTLRTNEKLFF

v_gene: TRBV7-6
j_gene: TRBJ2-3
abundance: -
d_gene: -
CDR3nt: TGTGCCAGCAGCCCCTCGGGGAGCCGCACAGATACGCAGTATTTT
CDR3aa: CASSPSGSRTDTQYF

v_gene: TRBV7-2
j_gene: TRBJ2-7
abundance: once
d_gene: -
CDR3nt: TGTGCCAGCAGCCTTGGGCCGTTGGGGAGCTACGAGCAGTACTTC
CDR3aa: CASSLGPLGSYEQYF

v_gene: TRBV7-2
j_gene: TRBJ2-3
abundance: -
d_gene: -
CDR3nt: TGTGCCAGCAGCTTCAAAGGGGGAGGGACAGATACGCAGTATTTT
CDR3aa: CASSFKGGGTDTQYF

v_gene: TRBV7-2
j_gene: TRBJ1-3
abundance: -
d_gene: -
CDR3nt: TGTGCCAGCAGCTTAGTTATTGGCCCCTCTGGAAACACCATATATTTT
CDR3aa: CASSLVIGPSGNTIYF

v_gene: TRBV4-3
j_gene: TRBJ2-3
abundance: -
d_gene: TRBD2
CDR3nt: TGCGCCAGCAGCCAAGTCCCAACTAGCGGGATTGCTCGGGGCACAGATACGCAGTATTTT
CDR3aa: CASSQVPTSGIARGTDTQYF

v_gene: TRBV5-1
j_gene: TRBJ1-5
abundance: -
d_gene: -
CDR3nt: TGCGCCAGCAGCTTGACCCCAGACAGTAGCAATCAGCCCCAGCATTTT
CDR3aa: CASSLTPDSSNQPQHF

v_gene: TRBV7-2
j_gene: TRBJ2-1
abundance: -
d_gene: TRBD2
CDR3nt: TGTGCCAGCAGCTTATTAGGGCTAGCGGGAGACCGGGTGGGGAATGAGCAGTTCTTC
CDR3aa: CASSLLGLAGDRVGNEQFF

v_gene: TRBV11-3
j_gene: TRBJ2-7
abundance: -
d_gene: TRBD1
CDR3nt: TGTGCCAGCAGCCCGGGACAGGCCACCCCCGAGCAGTACTTC
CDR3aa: CASSPGQATPEQYF

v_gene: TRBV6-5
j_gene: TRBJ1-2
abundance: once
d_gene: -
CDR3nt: TGTGCCAGCAAGAAAGTAAGACAGCTCTATGGCTACACCTTC
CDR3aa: CASKKVRQLYGYTF

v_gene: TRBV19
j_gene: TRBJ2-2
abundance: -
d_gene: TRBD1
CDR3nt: TGTGCCAGTAGTATAAGGCAGGGGGTCACCGGGGAGCTGTTTTTT
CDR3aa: CASSIRQGVTGELFF

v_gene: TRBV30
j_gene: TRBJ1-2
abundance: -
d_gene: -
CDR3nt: TGTGCCTGGAGACTCCGGGGAGTAGTAGCTAACTATGGCTACACCTTC
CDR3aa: CAWRLRGVVANYGYTF

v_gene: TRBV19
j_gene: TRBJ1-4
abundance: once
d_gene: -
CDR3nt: TGTGCCAGTAGTACCCTGAGCCTTGAAAAACTGTTTTTT
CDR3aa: CASSTLSLEKLFF

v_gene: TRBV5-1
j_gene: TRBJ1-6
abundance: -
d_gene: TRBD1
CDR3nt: TGCGCCAGCAGCATAGGACAGGGACGGAATTCACCCCTCCACTTT
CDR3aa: CASSIGQGRNSPLHF

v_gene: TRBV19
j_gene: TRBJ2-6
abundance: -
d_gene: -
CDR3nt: TGTGCCAGTAGTTCACAGGGAGCTGGGGCCAACGTCCTGACTTTC
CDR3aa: CASSSQGAGANVLTF

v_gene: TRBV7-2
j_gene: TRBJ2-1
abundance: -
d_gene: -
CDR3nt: TGTGCCAGCAGCTTAGTTTCAGGGGGGAACAATGAGCAGTTCTTC
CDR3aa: CASSLVSGGNNEQFF

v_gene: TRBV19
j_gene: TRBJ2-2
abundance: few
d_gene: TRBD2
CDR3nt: TGTGCCAGTAAGGAGCCTAGCGGCGACGCCGGGGAGCTGTTTTTT
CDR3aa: CASKEPSGDAGELFF

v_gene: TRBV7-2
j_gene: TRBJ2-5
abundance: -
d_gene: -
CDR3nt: TGTGCCAGCAGCCCAGGGATGAAGTACCAAGAGACCCAGTACTTC
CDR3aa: CASSPGMKYQETQYF

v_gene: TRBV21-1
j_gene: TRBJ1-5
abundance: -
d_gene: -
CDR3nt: TGTGCCAGCAGCAAAGGAAAGGGAGGCAATCAGCCCCAGCATTTT
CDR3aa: CASSKGKGGNQPQHF

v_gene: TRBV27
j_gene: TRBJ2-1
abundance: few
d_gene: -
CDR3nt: TGTGCCAGCAGTCCTCCGGGAAGGCAGCAGTTCTTC
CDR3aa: CASSPPGRQQFF

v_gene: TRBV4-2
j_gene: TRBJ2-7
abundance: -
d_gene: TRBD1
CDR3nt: TGTGCCAGCAGCCAAGATTTCGGAGGGACAGGCCTCTACGAGCAGTACTTC
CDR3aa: CASSQDFGGTGLYEQYF

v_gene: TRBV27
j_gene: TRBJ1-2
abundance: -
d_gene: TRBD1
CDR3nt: TGTGCCAGCGCCCGGGGACAGGGGTATGGCTACACCTTC
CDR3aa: CASARGQGYGYTF

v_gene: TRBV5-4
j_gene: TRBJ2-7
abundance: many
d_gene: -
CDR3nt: TGTGCCAGCAGCTTTGAACAGGGCTACGAGCAGTACTTC
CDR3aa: CASSFEQGYEQYF

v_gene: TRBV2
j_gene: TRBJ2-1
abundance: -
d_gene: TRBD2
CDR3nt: TGTGCCAGCACCCCGGGGGGTGCGGGGGGGCCGTCCAATGAGCAGTTCTTC
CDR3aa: CASTPGGAGGPSNEQFF

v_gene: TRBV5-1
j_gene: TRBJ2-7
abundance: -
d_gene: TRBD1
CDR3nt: TGCGCCAGCAGCTTGCTCCAGGGGGAAACCTACGAGCAGTACTTC
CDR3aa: CASSLLQGETYEQYF

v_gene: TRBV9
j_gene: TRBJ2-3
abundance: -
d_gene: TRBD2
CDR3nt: TGTGCCAGCAGCGTGGTTGCTGCTAGCGGGGGGGGACCCACAGATACGCAGTATTTT
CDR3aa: CASSVVAASGGGPTDTQYF

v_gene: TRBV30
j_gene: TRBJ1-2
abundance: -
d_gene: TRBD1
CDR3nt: TGTGCCTGGAGTGCGGGACAGACTAACTATGGCTACACCTTC
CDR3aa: CAWSAGQTNYGYTF

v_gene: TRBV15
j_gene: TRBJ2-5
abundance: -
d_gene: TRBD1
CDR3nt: TGTGCCACCAGCGGTAGGGACAGGGGCCCGGAGACCCAGTACTTC
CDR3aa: CATSGRDRGPETQYF

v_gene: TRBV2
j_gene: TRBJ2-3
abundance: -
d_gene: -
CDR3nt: TGTGCCAGCAGGGGGGGACTTGGTGGCACAGATACGCAGTATTTT
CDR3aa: CASRGGLGGTDTQYF

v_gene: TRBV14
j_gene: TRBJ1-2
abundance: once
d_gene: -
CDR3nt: TGTGCCAGCAGCAGGGGCGGCTATGGCTACACCTTC
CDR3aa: CASSRGGYGYTF

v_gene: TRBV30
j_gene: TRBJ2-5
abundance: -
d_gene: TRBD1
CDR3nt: TGTGCCTGGAGTGGAGGGGGCCGGGAGACCCAGTACTTC
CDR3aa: CAWSGGGRETQYF

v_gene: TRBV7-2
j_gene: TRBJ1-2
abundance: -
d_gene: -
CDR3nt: TGTGCCAGCAGCTTAGCTCGCAGGGTAGAGAACTATGGCTACACCTTC
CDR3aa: CASSLARRVENYGYTF

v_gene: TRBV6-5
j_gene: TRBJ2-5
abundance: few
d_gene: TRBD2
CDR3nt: TGTGCCAGCAGGCTTTCCGGGGGGGTGCAAGAGACCCAGTACTTC
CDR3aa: CASRLSGGVQETQYF